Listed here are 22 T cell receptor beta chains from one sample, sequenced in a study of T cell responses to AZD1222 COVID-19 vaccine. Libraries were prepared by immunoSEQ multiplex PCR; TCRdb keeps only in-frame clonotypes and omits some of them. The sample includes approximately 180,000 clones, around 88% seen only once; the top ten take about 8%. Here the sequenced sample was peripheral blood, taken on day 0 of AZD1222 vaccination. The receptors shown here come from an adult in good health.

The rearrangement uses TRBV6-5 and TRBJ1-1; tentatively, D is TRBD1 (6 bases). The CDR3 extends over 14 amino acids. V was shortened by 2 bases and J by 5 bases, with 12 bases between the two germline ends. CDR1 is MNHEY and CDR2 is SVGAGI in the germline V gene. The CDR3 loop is CASSYGGGLTEAFF. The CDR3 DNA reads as TGTGCCAGCAGTTACGGAGGGGGTTTAACTGAAGCTTTCTTT.

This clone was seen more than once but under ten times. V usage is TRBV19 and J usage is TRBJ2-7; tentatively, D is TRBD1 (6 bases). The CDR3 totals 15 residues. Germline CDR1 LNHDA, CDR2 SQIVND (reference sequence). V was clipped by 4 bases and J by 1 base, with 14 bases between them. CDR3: CASSKNVRGSYEQYF. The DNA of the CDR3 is TGTGCCAGTAGTAAAAACGTCAGGGGATCCTACGAGCAGTACTTC.

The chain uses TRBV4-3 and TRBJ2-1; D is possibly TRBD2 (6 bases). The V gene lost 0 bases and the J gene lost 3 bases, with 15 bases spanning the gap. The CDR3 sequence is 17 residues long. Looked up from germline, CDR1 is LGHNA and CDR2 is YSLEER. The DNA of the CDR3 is TGCGCCAGCAGCCAAGATTGGAGGGGAGCGGTCTACAATGAGCAGTTCTTC. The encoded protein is CASSQDWRGAVYNEQFF.

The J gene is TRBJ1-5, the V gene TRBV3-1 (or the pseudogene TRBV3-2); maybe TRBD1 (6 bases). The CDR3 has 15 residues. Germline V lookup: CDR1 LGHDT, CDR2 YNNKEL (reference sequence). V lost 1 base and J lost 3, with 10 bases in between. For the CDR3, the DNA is TGTGCCAGCAGCCAAGCGGACAGAAACAATCAGCCCCAGCATTTT. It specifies CASSQADRNNQPQHF.

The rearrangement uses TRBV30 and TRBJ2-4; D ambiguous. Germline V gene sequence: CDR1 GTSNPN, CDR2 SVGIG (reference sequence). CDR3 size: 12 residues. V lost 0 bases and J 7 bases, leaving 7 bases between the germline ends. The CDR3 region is CAWSVLDNIQYF. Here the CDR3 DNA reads TGTGCCTGGAGTGTTCTTGATAACATTCAGTACTTC.

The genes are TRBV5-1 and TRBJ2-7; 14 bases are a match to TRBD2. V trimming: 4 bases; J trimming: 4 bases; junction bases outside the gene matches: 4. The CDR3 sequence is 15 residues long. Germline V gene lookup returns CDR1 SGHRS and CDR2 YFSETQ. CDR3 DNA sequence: TGCGCCAGCAGCGCCGGGACTAGCGGGGGATACGAGCAGTACTTC. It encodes CASSAGTSGGYEQYF.

CDR3 nucleotide sequence: TGTGCAAGTCGCCCCTTCGGACAGGCGAATTCACCCCTCCACTTT. Protein: CASRPFGQANSPLHF. J is TRBJ1-6 and V is TRBV12-2; TRBD1, the D gene given by the table, was not confirmed from the DNA. TRBV12-2 is a pseudogene. The CDR3 runs 15 residues.

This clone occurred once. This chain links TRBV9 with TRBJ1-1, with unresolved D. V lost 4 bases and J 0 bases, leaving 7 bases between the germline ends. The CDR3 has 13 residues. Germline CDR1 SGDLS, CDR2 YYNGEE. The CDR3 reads CASSIDMNTEAFF. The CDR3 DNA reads TGTGCCAGCAGCATCGACATGAACACTGAAGCTTTCTTT.

The CDR3 protein is CASSLDSLRGDTF. CDR3 DNA: TGTGCCAGCAGCCTGGACAGTCTGCGCGGCGACACCTTC. This sequence joins TRBV5-6 and TRBJ1-2, with D perhaps TRBD1 (6 bases). The V and J ends lost 4 bases and 12 bases respectively, with 19 bases between them. From germline, CDR1 is SGHDT and CDR2 YYEEEE. The CDR3 has 13 residues.

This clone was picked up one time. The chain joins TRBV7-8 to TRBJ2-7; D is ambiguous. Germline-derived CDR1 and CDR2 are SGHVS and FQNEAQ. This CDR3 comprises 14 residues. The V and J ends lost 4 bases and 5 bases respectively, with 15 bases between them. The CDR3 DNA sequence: TGTGCCAGCAGCTCACCATTGGCCGCCCACGAGCAGTACTTC. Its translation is CASSSPLAAHEQYF.

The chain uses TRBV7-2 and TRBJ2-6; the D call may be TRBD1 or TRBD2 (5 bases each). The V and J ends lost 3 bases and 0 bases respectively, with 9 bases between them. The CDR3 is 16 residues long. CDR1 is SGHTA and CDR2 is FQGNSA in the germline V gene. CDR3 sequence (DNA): TGTGCCAGCAGCTTGGGACCGATCTCTGGGGCCAACGTCCTGACTTTC. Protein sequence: CASSLGPISGANVLTF.

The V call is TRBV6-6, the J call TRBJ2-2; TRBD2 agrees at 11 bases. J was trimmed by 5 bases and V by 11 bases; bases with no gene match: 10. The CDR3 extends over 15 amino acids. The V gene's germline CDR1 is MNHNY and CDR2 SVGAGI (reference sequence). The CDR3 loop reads CAASGLAGGTGELFF. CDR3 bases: TGTGCCGCATCGGGGCTAGCGGGGGGTACCGGGGAGCTGTTTTTT.

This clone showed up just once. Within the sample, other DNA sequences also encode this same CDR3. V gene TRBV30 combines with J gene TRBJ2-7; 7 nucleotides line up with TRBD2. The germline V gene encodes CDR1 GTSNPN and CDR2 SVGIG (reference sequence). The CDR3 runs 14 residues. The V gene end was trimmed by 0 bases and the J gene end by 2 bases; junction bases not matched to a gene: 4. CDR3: CAWSVPAGTYEQYF. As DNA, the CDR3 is TGTGCCTGGAGTGTGCCAGCGGGGACCTACGAGCAGTACTTC.

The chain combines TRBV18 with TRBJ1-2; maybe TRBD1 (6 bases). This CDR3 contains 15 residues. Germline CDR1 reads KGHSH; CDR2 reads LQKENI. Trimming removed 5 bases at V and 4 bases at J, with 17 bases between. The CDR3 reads CASSGRDMEPYGYTF. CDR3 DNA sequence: TGTGCCAGCTCAGGTCGGGACATGGAACCCTATGGCTACACCTTC.

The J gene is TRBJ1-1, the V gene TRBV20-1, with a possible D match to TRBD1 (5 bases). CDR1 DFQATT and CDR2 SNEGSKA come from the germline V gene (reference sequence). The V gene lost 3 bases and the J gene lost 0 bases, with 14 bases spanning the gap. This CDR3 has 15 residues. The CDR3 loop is CSASRPGQMNTEAFF. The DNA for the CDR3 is TGCAGTGCTAGTCGACCGGGGCAGATGAACACTGAAGCTTTCTTT.

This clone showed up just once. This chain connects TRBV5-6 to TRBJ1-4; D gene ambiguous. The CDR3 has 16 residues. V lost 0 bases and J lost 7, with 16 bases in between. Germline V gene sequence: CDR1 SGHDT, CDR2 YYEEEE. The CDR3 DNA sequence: TGTGCCAGCAGCTTGGAGTCTGGTGGAAATCGTGAAAAACTGTTTTTT. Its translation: CASSLESGGNREKLFF.

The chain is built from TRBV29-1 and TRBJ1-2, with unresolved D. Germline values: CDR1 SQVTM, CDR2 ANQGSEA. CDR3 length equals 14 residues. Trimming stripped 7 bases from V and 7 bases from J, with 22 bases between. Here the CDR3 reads CSAGSLGFEGGYTF. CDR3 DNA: TGCAGCGCTGGGAGTTTGGGTTTCGAGGGTGGCTACACCTTC.

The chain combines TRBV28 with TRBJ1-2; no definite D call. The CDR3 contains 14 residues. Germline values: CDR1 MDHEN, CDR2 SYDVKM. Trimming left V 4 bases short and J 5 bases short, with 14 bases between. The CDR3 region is CASSSGPIHYGYTF. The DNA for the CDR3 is TGTGCCAGCAGTTCCGGACCGATACATTATGGCTACACCTTC.

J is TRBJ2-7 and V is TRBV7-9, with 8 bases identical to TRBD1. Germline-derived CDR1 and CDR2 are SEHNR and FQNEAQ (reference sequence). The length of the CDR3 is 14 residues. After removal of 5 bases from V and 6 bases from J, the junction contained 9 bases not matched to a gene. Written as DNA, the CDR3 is TGTGCCAGCAGCCCTTGGGACAGGTTCGGCGAGCAGTACTTC. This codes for CASSPWDRFGEQYF. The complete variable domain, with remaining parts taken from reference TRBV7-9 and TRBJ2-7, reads DTGVSQNPRHKITKRGQNVTFRCDPISEHNRLYWYRQTLGQGPEFLTYFQNEAQLEKSRLLSDRFSAERPKGSFSTLEIQRTEQGDSAMYLCASSPWDRFGEQYFGPGTRLTVT.

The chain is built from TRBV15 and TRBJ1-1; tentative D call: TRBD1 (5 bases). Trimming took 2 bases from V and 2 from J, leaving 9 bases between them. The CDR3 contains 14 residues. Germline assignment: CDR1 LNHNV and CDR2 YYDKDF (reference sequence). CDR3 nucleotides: TGTGCCACCAGCAGATCCGGGACCAACACTGAAGCTTTCTTT. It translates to CATSRSGTNTEAFF.

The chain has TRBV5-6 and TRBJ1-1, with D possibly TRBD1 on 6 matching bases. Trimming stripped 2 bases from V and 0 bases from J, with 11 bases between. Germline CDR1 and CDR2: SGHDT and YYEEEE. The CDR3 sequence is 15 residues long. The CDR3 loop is CASSFGQGMNTEAFF. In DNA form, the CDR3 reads TGTGCCAGCAGCTTTGGTCAGGGGATGAACACTGAAGCTTTCTTT. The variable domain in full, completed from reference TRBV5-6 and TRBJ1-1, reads DAGVTQSPTHLIKTRGQQVTLRCSPKSGHDTVSWYQQALGQGPQFIFQYYEEEERQRGNFPDRFSGHQFPNYSSELNVNALLLGDSALYLCASSFGQGMNTEAFFGQGTRLTVV.

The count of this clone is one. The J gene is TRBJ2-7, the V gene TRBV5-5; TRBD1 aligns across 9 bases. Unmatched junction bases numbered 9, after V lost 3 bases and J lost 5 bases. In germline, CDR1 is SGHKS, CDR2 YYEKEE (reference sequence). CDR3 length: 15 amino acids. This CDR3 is CASSSNRGRKDEQYF. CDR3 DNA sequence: TGTGCCAGCAGCTCTAACAGGGGGCGCAAGGACGAGCAGTACTTC.